The text below deals with one T cell receptor (beta chain). This entry comes from a study of blood T cell repertoires in COVID-19. At the level of the study: Samples came from the United States, Italy and Spain, spanning acute and convalescent COVID-19. In each case, the material was cDNA or gDNA derived from T cells, B-cell-depleted T cells, or PBMCs.

As originally analysed: The assay estimated nucleated cells by amplifying reference gene primers. The table came from immunoSEQ multiplex PCR; TCRdb's copy has only in-frame clones and leaves some out. V and J calls plus clone size are reproduced from that table; the DNA served to infer D and trimming. The sample has about 220,000 clones; around 84% are singletons. Trimming took 2 bases from V and 7 from J, leaving 11 bases between them. Germline lookup yields CDR1 MNHEY and CDR2 SVGAGI. There are 13 residues in the CDR3. Input material: peripheral blood. The chain carries TRBV6-5 and TRBJ1-1; D unresolved. The receptor comes from a middle-aged man with active or convalescent COVID-19. The CDR3 DNA follows: TGTGCCAGCAGTTACGGCGGCAGCTTTGAAGCTTTCTTT. It yields the protein CASSYGGSFEAFF.